Given below is one T cell receptor (beta chain) in context. Its target is not known. J was trimmed by 3 bases and V by 6 bases; bases with no gene match: 16. The CDR3 is 18 amino acids. Germline V lookup: CDR1 MDHEN, CDR2 SYDVKM. These data are taken from a study of cytomegalovirus exposure and HLA in healthy donors. Study-wide points: Reports credit the classifier with highly specific, highly sensitive diagnosis of cytomegalovirus status. While the bulk of TCR sequences proved rare, some public TCRs turned up in many donors.

The table came from immunoSEQ multiplex PCR; TCRdb's copy has only in-frame clones and leaves some out. The sample contains about 240,000 clones, approximately 83% of which appear only once. The sample comprised PBMCs. V usage is TRBV28 and J usage is TRBJ2-2; 7 nucleotides line up with TRBD2. This clonotype was obtained from a young woman in good health and CMV-seropositive. CDR3 DNA: TGTGCCAGCAGCTCGGTATGGGCGGCGGGAGAGTACACCGGGGAGCTGTTTTTT. Protein product: CASSSVWAAGEYTGELFF. Using reference TRBV28 and TRBJ2-2 for the parts outside the CDR3, the full variable domain is DVKVTQSSRYLVKRTGEKVFLECVQDMDHENMFWYRQDPGLGLRLIYFSYDVKMKEKGDIPEGYSVSREKKERFSLILESASTNQTSMYLCASSSVWAAGEYTGELFFGEGSRLTVL.